The T cell receptor (beta chain) under discussion was sequenced for a study of blood T cell repertoires in COVID-19. Germline CDR1 is MNHEY and CDR2 is SVGAGI. CDR3 length equals 15 residues. V shed 5 bases and J 7 bases; nucleotides not matched to a gene: 5. The table came from immunoSEQ multiplex PCR; TCRdb's copy has only in-frame clones and leaves some out. The data contain over 200,000 clones, approximately 90% of them singletons. This chain joins TRBV6-5 and TRBJ1-6; TRBD1 matches 10 bases. The specimen was peripheral blood. This clonotype was obtained from a woman between 18 and 29 years old who had recovered from COVID-19. CDR3 in DNA: TGTGCCAGCAGTACGGGGGACAGGGGAAATTCACCCCTCCACTTT. This translates into CASSTGDRGNSPLHF.